A single sample is the source of the 4 T cell receptor beta chains below, sequenced in a study of cytotoxic CD8 clonotypes in ibrutinib-treated CLL. Profiling relied on immunoSEQ multiplex PCR, and the TCRdb table lists in-frame clones only, not all of them. The data hold some 300,000 clones, with roughly 85% observed a single time. Sequencing was performed on PBMCs, taken before ibrutinib treatment. The receptors shown here come from a human donor with chronic lymphocytic leukemia.

The V and J genes are TRBV4-2 and TRBJ1-2; D is perhaps TRBD1 (6 bases). Trimming stripped 2 bases from V and 6 bases from J, with 22 bases between. The CDR3 consists of 17 residues. Germline V CDR1 and CDR2: LGHNA, YNFKEQ. In nucleotides, the CDR3 is TGTGCCAGCAGCCAATCGGGGGGCATCTCCGGGACGGATGGCTACACCTTC. It encodes CASSQSGGISGTDGYTF.

The gene calls are TRBV5-1 and TRBJ2-3, with 7 bases lining up with TRBD1. The CDR3 is 16 residues long. Germline CDR1 reads SGHRS; CDR2 reads YFSETQ. V trimming: 3 bases; J trimming: 0 bases; junction bases outside the gene matches: 7. The CDR3 spells CASSSGTAFSTDTQYF. The CDR3 bases are TGCGCCAGCAGCTCCGGGACAGCCTTTAGCACAGATACGCAGTATTTT.

This clone has more than one count but fewer than ten. This chain links TRBV9 with TRBJ2-4; possible D gene TRBD1, 6 bases. The CDR3 length is 15 residues. V was trimmed by 3 bases and J by 2 bases, leaving 12 bases between them. The V gene's germline CDR1 is SGDLS and CDR2 YYNGEE. DNA of the CDR3: TGTGCCAGCAGCGGTGATACAGGGTCCAAAAACATTCAGTACTTC. Protein: CASSGDTGSKNIQYF.

This chain joins TRBV5-1 and TRBJ1-3, with TRBD1 as a possible D gene (6 bases). The CDR3 is made up of 14 amino acids. CDR1 and CDR2 (germline): SGHRS, YFSETQ. The V gene lost 3 bases and the J gene lost 3 bases, with 10 bases spanning the gap. In DNA, the CDR3 is TGCGCCAGCAGCTGGACAGATCGTGGAAACACCATATATTTT. It encodes CASSWTDRGNTIYF.